This is a list of T cell receptor beta chains from one sample in a study of cytomegalovirus exposure and HLA in healthy donors. Some clones are missing from TCRdb's copy, which holds only in-frame ones; the method was immunoSEQ multiplex PCR. Of approximately 150,000 clones listed, around 75% were seen once; the top ten hold 4.9%. The sequenced sample was PBMCs. The origin of the receptors is a male donor in good health and CMV-seronegative. Each CDR3 is given without its conserved first and last residue. Each record gives: CDR3 length, V gene, clone size, J gene, CDR3 protein. A clone size is listed for some rows: how often the clone was seen (once, few, many), or a class if it is expanded.

11	TRBV7-9	.	TRBJ2-5	ASSLERERTQY
10	TRBV29-1	once	TRBJ1-2	SVLQGSHGYT
12	TRBV2	.	TRBJ1-4	ASSPQGIGEKLF
12	TRBV5-1	.	TRBJ1-1	ASRSGGDSTEAF
13	TRBV27	.	TRBJ2-7	ASSSRQGLSYEQY
12	TRBV9	.	TRBJ1-3	ASSVSSSGNTIY
15	TRBV13	.	TRBJ2-2	ASSMGLAGGITGELF
12	TRBV2	.	TRBJ1-5	ASSRQGLNQPQH
12	TRBV11-2	.	TRBJ1-5	ASSPQIGNQPQH
14	TRBV4-3	.	TRBJ2-1	ASSQDGASGSYEQF
13	TRBV28	.	TRBJ2-1	ASTRGTSVYNEQF
11	TRBV11-2	once	TRBJ2-7	ASSLGHDYEQY
9	TRBV19	.	TRBJ1-5	ASSIGGPQH
12	TRBV2	.	TRBJ2-3	ASSSAHLTDTQY
15	TRBV15	.	TRBJ1-1	ATSRKGQGRSDTEAF
11	TRBV30	few	TRBJ1-1	AWSVRGETEAF
11	TRBV5-6	.	TRBJ2-7	ASSSGHSYEQY
13	TRBV7-9	.	TRBJ2-7	ASSLGWDRAYEQY
13	TRBV10-3	.	TRBJ2-3	AISDPRTGTDTQY
13	TRBV2	.	TRBJ2-1	ASRRGAPNYNEQF
12	TRBV5-1	.	TRBJ1-1	ASSGGQGGTEAF
13	TRBV10-1	.	TRBJ2-7	ASSDGAGGSYEQY
11	TRBV4-1	few	TRBJ2-7	ASSPATDYEQY
12	TRBV6-5	.	TRBJ1-3	ASSTTASGNTIY
13	TRBV13	.	TRBJ1-4	ASSSRGTLGEKLF
14	TRBV2	.	TRBJ2-5	ASSEDGNRVKGTQY
13	TRBV5-1	once	TRBJ2-5	ASSLEAPSVQTQY
13	TRBV6-6	.	TRBJ2-2	ASSYPDRGTGELF
15	TRBV5-1	once	TRBJ2-7	ASSLTSGSPSPYEQY
10	TRBV7-9	.	TRBJ1-1	ASSLSSGEAF
11	TRBV7-9	.	TRBJ1-5	ASSPDRVKPQH
16	TRBV7-9	.	TRBJ2-2	ASSSSAWVSGPPGELF
12	TRBV6-5	.	TRBJ1-1	ASSPRDTNTEAF
13	TRBV2	.	TRBJ1-4	ASSEGASQGGKLF
11	TRBV13	.	TRBJ2-1	ASTGGGAGEQF
12	TRBV2	.	TRBJ1-6	ASSRGQGGSPLH
11	TRBV9	few	TRBJ1-1	ASSVGGYTEAF
12	TRBV7-9	.	TRBJ2-4	ASSSQGRKNIQY
13	TRBV27	.	TRBJ1-2	ASSGTGGASYGYT
13	TRBV25-1	few	TRBJ1-2	ASSELGNRNYGYT
14	TRBV7-3	.	TRBJ2-1	ASSLTGTGGYNEQF
15	TRBV5-8	.	TRBJ2-3	ASSLVGSSGSTDTQY
14	TRBV6-4	.	TRBJ2-2	ASSPGLARNTGELF
13	TRBV7-2	.	TRBJ1-1	ASSLEGRGDTEAF
12	TRBV14	.	TRBJ1-1	ASSPPGQNTEAF
12	TRBV5-8	.	TRBJ1-1	ASSLNWGGDEAF
9	TRBV20-1	.	TRBJ2-7	SASSRYEQY
11	TRBV18	.	TRBJ2-3	ASSPPQRANSY
11	TRBV5-1	.	TRBJ1-2	ASSSDGQGALT
9	TRBV30	.	TRBJ1-2	AWSQNYGYT
11	TRBV11-1	.	TRBJ2-1	ASSSAMYNEQF
12	TRBV19	few	TRBJ1-1	ASSFDRRNTEAF
13	TRBV6-5	.	TRBJ2-7	ASSYSNRGRDEQY
13	TRBV5-1	.	TRBJ2-7	ASSMGSGSLQEQY
14	TRBV15	.	TRBJ2-1	ATSTERTGKGNEQF
12	TRBV19	.	TRBJ2-1	ASSSQGTYNEQF
14	TRBV7-9	once	TRBJ2-2	ASSSFGQGHTGELF
13	TRBV7-9	many	TRBJ1-4	ASSLAESTNEKLF
13	TRBV27	.	TRBJ2-7	ASSTTSGSSYEQY